Listed below are T cell receptor beta chains from one sample, sequenced in a study of blood T cell repertoires in COVID-19. TCRdb's table, derived via immunoSEQ multiplex PCR, lists solely in-frame clones and lacks some. The table includes some 150,000 clones, 75% to 85% detected once. The sequencing input was peripheral blood. The source of these receptors is a human donor with acute or convalescent COVID-19. The donor label of this sample is uncertain. The CDR3 runs from the conserved cysteine through the conserved F or W. The D gene is left open where the match is weak. A clone size is listed for some rows: how often the clone was seen (once, few, many), or a class if it is expanded.

J gene: TRBJ1-1; D gene: NA; V gene: TRBV9; clone size: NA; CDR3 protein: CASSVEATVTEAFF; CDR3 DNA: TGTGCCAGCAGCGTAGAGGCGACAGTCACTGAAGCTTTCTTT
J gene: TRBJ2-7; D gene: NA; V gene: TRBV27; clone size: NA; CDR3 protein: CASRGTPSFGEQYF; CDR3 DNA: TGTGCCAGCCGAGGCACACCATCGTTCGGTGAGCAGTACTTC
J gene: TRBJ2-2; D gene: TRBD1; V gene: TRBV7-6; clone size: NA; CDR3 protein: CASSLRQGARTGELFF; CDR3 DNA: TGTGCCAGCAGCCTTCGACAGGGGGCGAGAACCGGGGAGCTGTTTTTT
J gene: TRBJ2-3; D gene: TRBD2; V gene: TRBV29-1; clone size: NA; CDR3 protein: CSVAGLAGGRTDTQYF; CDR3 DNA: TGCAGCGTCGCCGGACTAGCGGGGGGGAGGACAGATACGCAGTATTTT
J gene: TRBJ1-1; D gene: NA; V gene: TRBV14; clone size: NA; CDR3 protein: CASSPGRTEAFF; CDR3 DNA: TGTGCCAGCAGTCCAGGGAGGACTGAAGCTTTCTTT
J gene: TRBJ2-3; D gene: TRBD2; V gene: TRBV3-1/TRBV3-2; clone size: NA; CDR3 protein: CASSPSGAFTDTQYF; CDR3 DNA: TGTGCCAGCTCCCCTAGCGGGGCCTTCACAGATACGCAGTATTTT
J gene: TRBJ2-1; D gene: TRBD2; V gene: TRBV19; clone size: NA; CDR3 protein: CASRQLASRSYNEQFF; CDR3 DNA: TGTGCCAGTCGTCAACTAGCGTCCCGCTCCTACAATGAGCAGTTCTTC
J gene: TRBJ1-1; D gene: NA; V gene: TRBV6-2/TRBV6-3; clone size: NA; CDR3 protein: CASSIAGTNSEAFF; CDR3 DNA: TGTGCCAGCAGCATCGCCGGGACAAACAGTGAAGCTTTCTTT
J gene: TRBJ1-5; D gene: NA; V gene: TRBV7-8; clone size: NA; CDR3 protein: CASSLGATVSNQPQHF; CDR3 DNA: TGTGCCAGCAGCTTAGGGGCGACGGTCAGCAATCAGCCCCAGCATTTT
J gene: TRBJ1-3; D gene: NA; V gene: TRBV7-3; clone size: NA; CDR3 protein: CASSPYGGSGNTIYF; CDR3 DNA: TGTGCCAGCAGTCCCTACGGGGGCTCTGGAAACACCATATATTTT
J gene: TRBJ2-5; D gene: TRBD2; V gene: TRBV2; clone size: NA; CDR3 protein: CASRPWTSGSQETQYF; CDR3 DNA: TGTGCCAGCAGACCCTGGACTAGCGGTTCACAAGAGACCCAGTACTTC
J gene: TRBJ2-7; D gene: NA; V gene: TRBV29-1; clone size: few; CDR3 protein: CSVEGGTLRAYEQYF; CDR3 DNA: TGCAGCGTTGAAGGGGGGACTCTCCGCGCCTACGAGCAGTACTTC
J gene: TRBJ2-3; D gene: TRBD1; V gene: TRBV2; clone size: NA; CDR3 protein: CASSAGTGGTDTQYF; CDR3 DNA: TGTGCCAGCAGTGCCGGGACAGGGGGCACAGATACGCAGTATTTT
J gene: TRBJ1-2; D gene: TRBD1; V gene: TRBV24-1; clone size: NA; CDR3 protein: CATSDDTGQFYGYTF; CDR3 DNA: TGTGCCACCAGTGATGATACGGGACAGTTCTATGGCTACACCTTC
J gene: TRBJ1-5; D gene: TRBD1; V gene: TRBV19; clone size: once; CDR3 protein: CASSIYQGAQPQHF; CDR3 DNA: TGTGCCAGTAGTATTTACCAGGGGGCCCAGCCCCAGCATTTT
J gene: TRBJ1-1; D gene: NA; V gene: TRBV10-2; clone size: NA; CDR3 protein: CASNWVGGTEAFF; CDR3 DNA: TGCGCCAGCAATTGGGTCGGAGGAACTGAAGCTTTCTTT
J gene: TRBJ1-4; D gene: NA; V gene: TRBV19; clone size: NA; CDR3 protein: CASSPSRLGSNEKLFF; CDR3 DNA: TGTGCCAGTAGTCCCTCCAGACTCGGATCTAATGAAAAACTGTTTTTT
J gene: TRBJ1-1; D gene: NA; V gene: TRBV28; clone size: NA; CDR3 protein: CASSWAGRTEAFF; CDR3 DNA: TGTGCCAGCAGTTGGGCCGGTCGCACTGAAGCTTTCTTT
J gene: TRBJ1-2; D gene: NA; V gene: TRBV25-1; clone size: NA; CDR3 protein: CASRGPINYGYTF; CDR3 DNA: TGTGCCAGCAGGGGGCCCATTAACTATGGCTACACCTTC
J gene: TRBJ1-2; D gene: TRBD1; V gene: TRBV7-9; clone size: NA; CDR3 protein: CASSHRDSAYGYTF; CDR3 DNA: TGTGCCAGCAGCCATCGGGACAGCGCTTATGGCTACACCTTC
J gene: TRBJ1-5; D gene: NA; V gene: TRBV24-1; clone size: NA; CDR3 protein: CATSEFVSNQPQHF; CDR3 DNA: TGTGCCACCAGTGAATTCGTTAGCAATCAGCCCCAGCATTTT
J gene: TRBJ1-6; D gene: NA; V gene: TRBV2; clone size: NA; CDR3 protein: CASKGENSPLHF; CDR3 DNA: TGTGCCAGCAAGGGGGAAAATTCACCCCTCCACTTT
J gene: TRBJ1-1; D gene: NA; V gene: TRBV6-4; clone size: NA; CDR3 protein: CASSPMGHRNTEAFF; CDR3 DNA: TGTGCCAGCAGTCCTATGGGGCACAGAAACACTGAAGCTTTCTTT
J gene: TRBJ1-1; D gene: NA; V gene: TRBV30; clone size: NA; CDR3 protein: CAWSLPQGGTEAFF; CDR3 DNA: TGTGCCTGGAGTTTACCACAGGGCGGCACTGAAGCTTTCTTT
J gene: TRBJ1-2; D gene: TRBD1; V gene: TRBV7-2; clone size: NA; CDR3 protein: CASSSTGGYGYTF; CDR3 DNA: TGTGCCAGCAGCTCGACAGGGGGCTATGGCTACACCTTC
J gene: TRBJ2-7; D gene: NA; V gene: TRBV12-3/TRBV12-4; clone size: NA; CDR3 protein: CASRGLLNEQYF; CDR3 DNA: TGTGCCAGCCGGGGACTTCTAAACGAGCAGTACTTC
J gene: TRBJ2-2; D gene: NA; V gene: TRBV5-1; clone size: NA; CDR3 protein: CASSSRDGNTGELFF; CDR3 DNA: TGCGCCAGCAGCTCGCGGGACGGCAACACCGGGGAGCTGTTTTTT
J gene: TRBJ1-4; D gene: NA; V gene: TRBV19; clone size: NA; CDR3 protein: CASSLTTVSNEKLFF; CDR3 DNA: TGTGCCAGTAGTTTAACGACAGTGAGTAATGAAAAACTGTTTTTT
J gene: TRBJ2-3; D gene: TRBD1; V gene: TRBV14; clone size: NA; CDR3 protein: CASSPFRTGGTDTQYF; CDR3 DNA: TGTGCCAGCAGCCCATTCAGGACAGGGGGCACAGATACGCAGTATTTT
J gene: TRBJ1-6; D gene: TRBD1; V gene: TRBV5-1; clone size: NA; CDR3 protein: CASSSPGQYSPLHF; CDR3 DNA: TGCGCCAGCAGCTCTCCGGGACAGTATTCACCCCTCCACTTT
J gene: TRBJ2-5; D gene: TRBD2; V gene: TRBV7-8; clone size: NA; CDR3 protein: CASSVEGVLAGSSQETQYF; CDR3 DNA: TGTGCCAGCAGCGTAGAAGGGGTCCTAGCGGGGTCTAGTCAAGAGACCCAGTACTTC
J gene: TRBJ1-5; D gene: TRBD1; V gene: TRBV29-1; clone size: NA; CDR3 protein: CSVGTGREQPQHF; CDR3 DNA: TGCAGCGTTGGGACAGGGCGGGAACAGCCCCAGCATTTT
J gene: TRBJ1-2; D gene: NA; V gene: TRBV20-1; clone size: NA; CDR3 protein: CSASILGPYYTF; CDR3 DNA: TGCAGTGCCAGTATACTTGGGCCTTACTACACCTTC
J gene: TRBJ1-1; D gene: TRBD1; V gene: TRBV9; clone size: NA; CDR3 protein: CASNRDRGDTEAFF; CDR3 DNA: TGTGCCAGCAACCGGGACAGGGGGGACACTGAAGCTTTCTTT
J gene: TRBJ1-2; D gene: NA; V gene: TRBV20-1; clone size: NA; CDR3 protein: CSARRDYGYTF; CDR3 DNA: TGCAGTGCTAGGAGGGACTATGGCTACACCTTC
J gene: TRBJ2-1; D gene: TRBD1; V gene: TRBV9; clone size: NA; CDR3 protein: CASSQGGSYNEQFF; CDR3 DNA: TGTGCCAGCAGCCAAGGGGGCTCGTACAATGAGCAGTTCTTC
J gene: TRBJ2-5; D gene: TRBD1; V gene: TRBV6-5; clone size: once; CDR3 protein: CASSSPGTGQETQYF; CDR3 DNA: TGTGCCAGCAGTTCCCCTGGGACAGGTCAAGAGACCCAGTACTTC
J gene: TRBJ1-6; D gene: NA; V gene: TRBV27; clone size: NA; CDR3 protein: CASTSSVSYNSPLHF; CDR3 DNA: TGTGCCAGCACCTCCTCGGTTTCCTATAATTCACCCCTCCACTTT
J gene: TRBJ2-7; D gene: NA; V gene: TRBV21-1; clone size: NA; CDR3 protein: CASSARGREAYEQYF; CDR3 DNA: TGTGCCAGCAGCGCCCGGGGACGGGAGGCCTACGAGCAGTACTTC
J gene: TRBJ1-2; D gene: TRBD1; V gene: TRBV6-6; clone size: NA; CDR3 protein: CASSARDRGNYGYTF; CDR3 DNA: TGTGCCAGCAGTGCCCGGGACAGGGGCAACTATGGCTACACCTTC
J gene: TRBJ2-2; D gene: TRBD2; V gene: TRBV7-3; clone size: once; CDR3 protein: CASSLAGVAGTGELFF; CDR3 DNA: TGTGCCAGCAGCCTAGCGGGGGTAGCGGGAACCGGGGAGCTGTTTTTT
J gene: TRBJ1-1; D gene: NA; V gene: TRBV11-1; clone size: NA; CDR3 protein: CASSPPLRDEAFF; CDR3 DNA: TGTGCCAGCAGCCCTCCCCTCAGGGATGAAGCTTTCTTT
J gene: TRBJ2-7; D gene: TRBD1; V gene: TRBV5-1; clone size: NA; CDR3 protein: CASSSGTGTYEQYF; CDR3 DNA: TGCGCCAGCAGCTCCGGGACAGGGACCTACGAGCAGTACTTC
J gene: TRBJ2-5; D gene: NA; V gene: TRBV7-9; clone size: NA; CDR3 protein: CASSSRTFQETQYF; CDR3 DNA: TGTGCCAGCAGCTCCCGGACATTCCAAGAGACCCAGTACTTC
J gene: TRBJ2-3; D gene: TRBD1; V gene: TRBV27; clone size: NA; CDR3 protein: CASSFLTGGPTDTQYF; CDR3 DNA: TGTGCCAGCAGTTTTTTGACAGGGGGCCCCACAGATACGCAGTATTTT
J gene: TRBJ1-1; D gene: TRBD1; V gene: TRBV3-1/TRBV3-2; clone size: NA; CDR3 protein: CASSSTGWAFF; CDR3 DNA: TGTGCCAGCAGCTCGACAGGGTGGGCTTTCTTT
J gene: TRBJ1-4; D gene: NA; V gene: TRBV7-8; clone size: NA; CDR3 protein: CASSKGLLSTTNEKLFF; CDR3 DNA: TGTGCCAGCAGCAAAGGACTTTTAAGCACAACTAATGAAAAACTGTTTTTT
J gene: TRBJ2-6; D gene: NA; V gene: TRBV10-2; clone size: NA; CDR3 protein: CASSVSGMRAGANVLTF; CDR3 DNA: TGCGCCAGCAGTGTAAGCGGAATGAGGGCTGGGGCCAACGTCCTGACTTTC